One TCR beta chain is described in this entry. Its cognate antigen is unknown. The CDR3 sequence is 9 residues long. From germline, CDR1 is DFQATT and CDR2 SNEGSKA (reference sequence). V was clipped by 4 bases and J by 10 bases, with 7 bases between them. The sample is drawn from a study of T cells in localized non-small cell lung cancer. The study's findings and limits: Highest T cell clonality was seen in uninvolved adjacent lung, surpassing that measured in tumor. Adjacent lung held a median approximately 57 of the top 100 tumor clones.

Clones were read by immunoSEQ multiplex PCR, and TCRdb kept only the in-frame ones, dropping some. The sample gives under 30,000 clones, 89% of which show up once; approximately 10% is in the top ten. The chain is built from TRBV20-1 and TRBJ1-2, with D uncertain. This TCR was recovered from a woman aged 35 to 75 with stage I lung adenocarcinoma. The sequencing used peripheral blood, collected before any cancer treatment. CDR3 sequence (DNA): TGCAGTGCTAAAGGCCTCTACACCTTC. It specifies CSAKGLYTF.